This is a list of T cell receptor beta chains from one sample in a study of PD-1 blockade in mismatch repair-deficient tumors. Sequencing was performed with immunoSEQ multiplex PCR; in TCRdb, only in-frame clones are kept and a portion is missing. The sample yields tens of thousands of clones, around 80% seen once. The source was peripheral blood, collected 4 weeks after starting pembrolizumab. These TCRs come from an adult with mismatch repair-deficient cancer. The CDR3 runs from the conserved cysteine through the conserved F or W. D genes are given only for firm matches. For some rows the clone size is stated as once, few or many, or as a class when expanded; others skip it.

J,V,D,size,DNA,CDR3
TRBJ2-1,TRBV2,TRBD1,.,TGTGCCAGCAGTGGACAGGGCAGGTTACGGGGCGTCAGCTCCTACAATGAGCAGTTCTTC,CASSGQGRLRGVSSYNEQFF
TRBJ2-1,TRBV18,.,.,TGTGCCAGCTCCCCTTACAATGAGCAGTTCTTC,CASSPYNEQFF
TRBJ1-2,TRBV7-3,.,.,TGTGCCAGCAGCTGGGGATCAGGGAGTAACTATGGCTACACCTTC,CASSWGSGSNYGYTF
TRBJ2-1,TRBV5-5,.,.,TGTGCCAGCAGCTTGGGGGACGGGAGCTCCTACAATGAGCAGTTCTTC,CASSLGDGSSYNEQFF
TRBJ2-6,TRBV25-1,TRBD2,.,TGTGCCAGCAGTGATTTGACTAGCGGGAGGGTCGGGGCCAACGTCCTGACTTTC,CASSDLTSGRVGANVLTF
TRBJ2-1,TRBV27,.,.,TGTGCCAGCAGTTTATCGGAGGGGGGCAATGAGCAGTTCTTC,CASSLSEGGNEQFF
TRBJ2-1,TRBV19,TRBD2,few,TGTGCCAGTAGTTTACGGAAAGGACTAGCGGGAGTCGGCTCCTACAATGAGCAGTTCTTC,CASSLRKGLAGVGSYNEQFF
TRBJ2-7,TRBV9,.,.,TGTGCCAGCAGCCCACAGGACGCCCTCTACGAGCAGTACTTC,CASSPQDALYEQYF
TRBJ2-7,TRBV15,TRBD2,once,TGTGCCACCAGCAGAACGGGACTAGCGGGGCGAGAGCAGTACTTC,CATSRTGLAGREQYF
TRBJ2-3,TRBV4-2,TRBD2,.,TGTGCCAGCAGCCAAGGGGTCCGGCTAGCGGGAGGGTGGGATACGCAGTATTTT,CASSQGVRLAGGWDTQYF
TRBJ2-1,TRBV11-2,TRBD2,.,TGTGCCAGCAGCTTAGGGACTAGCGGGAGGATGGTAACTTACAATGAGCAGTTCTTC,CASSLGTSGRMVTYNEQFF
TRBJ2-1,TRBV9,.,.,TGTGCCACCAGCCAGCATCCAGAGGGTTACAATGAGCAGTTCTTC,CATSQHPEGYNEQFF
TRBJ2-7,TRBV6-5,TRBD2,.,TGTGCCAGCAGTCGGACTAGCAGAACCTACGAGCAGTACTTC,CASSRTSRTYEQYF
TRBJ2-2,TRBV30,TRBD1,many,TGTGCCTGGGGGACAGGGGTCGCCGGGGAGCTGTTTTTT,CAWGTGVAGELFF
TRBJ2-5,TRBV14,.,.,TGTGCCAGCAGCCAAGAAAGGACCCAGTACTTC,CASSQERTQYF
TRBJ2-5,TRBV28,TRBD2,few,TGTGCCAGCACCAAGAGCGGGGGTGTGGAGACCCAGTACTTC,CASTKSGGVETQYF
TRBJ2-3,TRBV30,TRBD2,.,TGTGCCTGGGCTAGCGGGAGTCCAGATACGCAGTATTTT,CAWASGSPDTQYF
TRBJ1-2,TRBV27,.,.,TGTGCCAGCAGCCCGGGACGGCTGAGTGGCTACACCTTC,CASSPGRLSGYTF
TRBJ2-7,TRBV27,TRBD1,.,TGTGCCAGCAGCATACGGACAGGCTCCTACGAGCAGTACTTC,CASSIRTGSYEQYF
TRBJ2-3,TRBV29-1,.,few,TGCAGCGCTGAACCTTCTAGCACAGATACGCAGTATTTT,CSAEPSSTDTQYF
TRBJ2-7,TRBV10-3,.,.,TGTGCCATCAGTGACAGGGAAGGCTACGAGCAGTACTTC,CAISDREGYEQYF
TRBJ2-7,TRBV7-9,.,few,TGTGCCAGCAGCCCACCATCTAGCTACGAGCAGTACTTC,CASSPPSSYEQYF
TRBJ2-1,TRBV6-1,.,.,TGTGCCAGCAGTGGGTGGGGTAACTACAATGAGCAGTTCTTC,CASSGWGNYNEQFF
TRBJ1-2,TRBV2,.,medium-sized,TGTGCCAGCAGGGGGGAGTATGGCTACACCTTC,CASRGEYGYTF
TRBJ2-7,TRBV7-2,.,few,TGTGCCAGCAGCTTTCAACCGATGACGGGCGAGCAGTACTTC,CASSFQPMTGEQYF
TRBJ1-4,TRBV9,.,.,TGTGCCAGCAGCGTAGGAGGGAGGGCTAATGAAAAACTGTTTTTT,CASSVGGRANEKLFF
TRBJ1-3,TRBV19,.,.,TGTGCCAGTAGTGTCGCAGGGCGTAAAAACACCATATATTTT,CASSVAGRKNTIYF
TRBJ1-5,TRBV7-2,.,.,TGTGCCAGCAGCTTAGGGGGGGGCCCCCAGCATTTT,CASSLGGGPQHF
TRBJ2-1,TRBV14,.,medium-sized,TGTGCCAGCAGCCCCTTGACATCCACCTACAATGAGCAGTTCTTC,CASSPLTSTYNEQFF
TRBJ2-7,TRBV13,TRBD1,.,TGTGCCAGCAGCTCCAACGGAGGACAGGGGGCGAACGAGCAGTACTTC,CASSSNGGQGANEQYF
TRBJ1-4,TRBV4-2,TRBD1,.,TGTGCCAGCAGCCAAGATGAGGGACAGTCCGAGAAAGAAAAACTGTTTTTT,CASSQDEGQSEKEKLFF
TRBJ2-7,TRBV28,.,.,TGTGCCAGCAGTTTCTTGAGAGGTGGCGAGCAGTACTTC,CASSFLRGGEQYF
TRBJ2-7,TRBV5-8,TRBD1,.,TGTGCCAGCAGCTCCCGGGACAGGGTTTACGAGCAGTACTTC,CASSSRDRVYEQYF
TRBJ2-3,TRBV27,TRBD1,.,TGTGCCAGCAGCCCGGACAGGGCGGGAACAGATACGCAGTATTTT,CASSPDRAGTDTQYF
TRBJ2-1,TRBV29-1,TRBD2,.,TGCAGCGTTCCCGGGACTAGCGGGATTGAGCAGTTCTTC,CSVPGTSGIEQFF
TRBJ2-1,TRBV5-8,.,.,TGTGCCAGCAGCTTGGGTCGGGATTCATACAATGAGCAGTTCTTC,CASSLGRDSYNEQFF
TRBJ2-7,TRBV19,.,.,TGTGCCAGTAGACCCCCTTCGGCCTACGAGCAGTACTTC,CASRPPSAYEQYF
TRBJ2-5,TRBV7-2,.,.,TGTGCCAGCAGCCGCCGGCAGGGCGAAAGACGAGAGACCCAGTACTTC,CASSRRQGERRETQYF
TRBJ2-1,TRBV7-6,TRBD2,few,TGTGCCAGCAGCCGGACTAGCAGAAATGAGCAGTTCTTC,CASSRTSRNEQFF
TRBJ2-1,TRBV28,TRBD1,.,TGTGCCAGCAGTTCGGGACAGGGGTACAATGAGCAGTTCTTC,CASSSGQGYNEQFF
TRBJ2-6,TRBV5-1,.,.,TGCGCCACCAAGATCGCGGGACCTGGGGCCAACGTCCTGACTTTC,CATKIAGPGANVLTF
TRBJ2-7,TRBV5-4,TRBD2,.,TGTGCCAGCAGCTTTGGGGGCGGACTAGCGGGTAGCTCCTACGAGCAGTACTTC,CASSFGGGLAGSSYEQYF
TRBJ1-5,TRBV11-2,.,few,TGTGCCAGCAGCTTAGATTCAGCGGGCAGCAATCAGCCCCAGCATTTT,CASSLDSAGSNQPQHF
TRBJ1-1,TRBV10-3,TRBD1,.,TGTGCCATCAGTGGAGGAGACAGGGGAAGAGCTTTCTTT,CAISGGDRGRAFF
TRBJ2-3,TRBV7-8,TRBD1,.,TGTGCCAGCAGCCTCCGCGACAGGGGAAGGAGGACAGATACGCAGTATTTT,CASSLRDRGRRTDTQYF